This passage covers 17 T cell receptor beta chains from one sample sequenced in a study of shared clonotypes between healthy human individuals. Here immunoSEQ multiplex PCR was the method, and the copy in TCRdb shows in-frame clones only, minus some. The sample has roughly 1 million clones, about 70% seen once; the top ten hold over 1.3%. The material sequenced was memory CD4+ T cells sorted from blood. Subset described: CD45RA-negative fraction. The receptors shown here come from a man between 18 and 29 years old in good health.

The chain joins TRBV7-8 to TRBJ1-1, with D unclear. Between the trimmed V and J ends, which lost 5 bases and 5 bases, there was a span of 6 bases. Germline V gives CDR1 SGHVS, CDR2 FQNEAQ. This CDR3 is 11 amino acids long. This chain's CDR3 is CASSQETEAFF. The DNA for the CDR3 is TGTGCCAGCAGCCAAGAAACTGAAGCTTTCTTT.

V usage is TRBV19 and J usage is TRBJ2-3; TRBD1 or TRBD2 may be the D gene (5 bases each). V lost 5 bases to trimming and J lost 3 bases, with 24 bases between them. Germline assignment: CDR1 LNHDA and CDR2 SQIVND (reference sequence). The CDR3 length is 18 residues. CDR3 bases: TGTGCCAGTAGTCTAGGGACGGGTGGAGGAGTTGCGACAGATACGCAGTATTTT. Amino acid sequence: CASSLGTGGGVATDTQYF.

This clone was observed a handful of times. The chain uses TRBV18 and TRBJ2-7; 14 bases match TRBD2. V gave up 3 bases and J gave up 4 bases; unmatched junction bases: 5. Germline V lookup: CDR1 KGHSH, CDR2 LQKENI. This CDR3 is built from 16 residues. CDR3 residues: CASSPLGTSGSYEQYF. The CDR3 DNA sequence: TGTGCCAGCTCACCTCTCGGGACTAGCGGGAGTTACGAGCAGTACTTC.

The J gene is TRBJ2-7, the V gene TRBV10-3; possibly TRBD1 or TRBD2 for D (5 bases each). V was cut by 4 bases and J by 2 bases, with 12 bases left in between. In germline, CDR1 is ENHRY, CDR2 SYGVKD. The CDR3 length is 14 residues. This chain's CDR3 is CAISGSGTTYEQYF. For the CDR3, the DNA is TGTGCCATCAGTGGTTCAGGGACCACCTACGAGCAGTACTTC.

The chain recombines TRBV2 with TRBJ1-2; 11 nucleotides line up with TRBD1. V shed 9 bases and J 8 bases; nucleotides not matched to a gene: 17. This CDR3 has 16 amino acids. Germline V gene data show CDR1 as SNHLY and CDR2 as FYNNEI. The CDR3 reads CASLLMAGTGGSGYTF. The CDR3, as DNA: TGTGCCAGTCTCCTTATGGCAGGGACAGGGGGGTCCGGCTACACCTTC.

This clone was seen a few times. The V call is TRBV2, the J call TRBJ1-3; TRBD1 is a possible D gene (6 bases). Germline CDR1 reads SNHLY; CDR2 reads FYNNEI. Trimming took off 8 bases at V and 0 bases at J, with 14 bases between the two ends. CDR3 length: 15 residues. The CDR3 nucleotides are TGTGCCAGCGGGCGGGGGGCTACCTCTGGAAACACCATATATTTT. This translates into CASGRGATSGNTIYF. Filled out from reference TRBV2 and TRBJ1-3, the complete variable domain reads EPEVTQTPSHQVTQMGQEVILRCVPISNHLYFYWYRQILGQKVEFLVSFYNNEISEKSEIFDDQFSVERPDGSNFTLKIRSTKLEDSAMYFCASGRGATSGNTIYFGEGSWLTVV.

This clone was seen at least ten times. The sample contains more than one DNA sequence encoding this CDR3. This sequence joins TRBV5-6 and TRBJ1-6; the match to TRBD1 covers 7 bases. The ends lost 4 bases at V and 14 bases at J; junction bases unmatched: 15. The CDR3 length is 15 residues. Germline V gene lookup returns CDR1 SGHDT and CDR2 YYEEEE. The DNA of the CDR3 is TGTGCCAGCAGCCGGACTTCCGGGCAGGGGGTATCCCTCCACTTT. Amino acids: CASSRTSGQGVSLHF.

The rearrangement links TRBV19 to TRBJ2-5; D may correspond to TRBD1 or TRBD2 (5 bases each). V lost 4 bases, J lost 3 bases, and 15 bases lay in between. The CDR3 consists of 15 residues. Germline assignment: CDR1 LNHDA and CDR2 SQIVND (reference sequence). The CDR3 bases are TGTGCCAGTAGTAGCTGGGACGCAAGAGAAGAGACCCAGTACTTC. Protein sequence: CASSSWDAREETQYF.

The chain combines TRBV5-6 with TRBJ1-2; D call uncertain. CDR3 length: 14 amino acids. CDR1 is SGHDT and CDR2 is YYEEEE in the germline V gene. Trimming pared 0 bases from V and 4 bases from J, leaving 10 bases between. The chain's CDR3 is CASSLVVGSYGYTF. CDR3 sequence (DNA): TGTGCCAGCAGCTTGGTTGTAGGAAGCTATGGCTACACCTTC.

The gene calls are TRBV15 and TRBJ2-3; 8 nucleotides match TRBD2. Germline CDR1 is LNHNV and CDR2 is YYDKDF (reference sequence). Trimming cost V 1 base and J 10 bases; bases outside gene matches: 7. CDR3 size: 14 residues. This CDR3 is CATSRGAGAGPQYF. Here the CDR3 DNA reads TGTGCCACCAGCAGAGGAGCGGGAGCGGGACCGCAGTATTTT.

This clone has just one count. This sequence joins TRBV2 and TRBJ1-2; possibly TRBD1 for D (6 bases). V lost 5 bases to trimming and J lost 3 bases, with 13 bases between them. The CDR3 is 14 amino acids. Germline V gene sequence: CDR1 SNHLY, CDR2 FYNNEI. The CDR3 protein is CASSSHQGYYGYTF. The CDR3 nucleotides are TGTGCCAGCAGTTCACACCAGGGGTACTATGGCTACACCTTC.

The chain combines TRBV6-1 with TRBJ1-2; 9 positions match TRBD1. The length of the CDR3 is 14 residues. Germline CDR1 is MNHNS and CDR2 is SASEGT. The J segment lost 4 bases and the V segment lost 6 bases, leaving 6 bases of the junction unmatched. The CDR3 DNA is TGTGCCAGCAGACTGACAGGGGGGACCTATGGCTACACCTTC. Translation gives CASRLTGGTYGYTF.

V and J are TRBV18 and TRBJ2-7; D remains unclear. Per the germline V gene, CDR1 is KGHSH and CDR2 is LQKENI. Trimming pared 2 bases from V and 7 bases from J, leaving 9 bases between. CDR3 length equals 12 residues. Here the CDR3 DNA reads TGTGCCAGCTCACCAGAGCGTGGAGAGCAGTACTTC. It codes for CASSPERGEQYF. The whole variable domain, filled in from reference TRBV18 and TRBJ2-7, reads NAGVMQNPRHLVRRRGQEARLRCSPMKGHSHVYWYRQLPEEGLKFMVYLQKENIIDESGMPKERFSAEFPKEGPSILRIQQVVRGDSAAYFCASSPERGEQYFGPGTRLTVT.

The chain joins TRBV14 to TRBJ1-2; no definite D call. Germline V gene lookup returns CDR1 SGHDN and CDR2 FVKESK. CDR3 size: 14 residues. V lost 0 bases, J lost 8 bases, and 13 bases lay in between. The CDR3 loop reads CASSQDGRDSGYTF. The CDR3 nucleotides are TGTGCCAGCAGCCAAGATGGAAGGGATTCGGGCTACACCTTC. Supplemented by reference TRBV14 and TRBJ1-2, the full variable domain reads EAGVTQFPSHSVIEKGQTVTLRCDPISGHDNLYWYRRVMGKEIKFLLHFVKESKQDESGMPNNRFLAERTGGTYSTLKVQPAELEDSGVYFCASSQDGRDSGYTFGSGTRLTVV.

V gene TRBV29-1 combines with J gene TRBJ2-1, with TRBD1 as a possible D gene (6 bases). Germline loops: CDR1 SQVTM, CDR2 ANQGSEA. The CDR3 runs 14 residues. V lost 6 bases and J lost 4, with 16 bases in between. The CDR3 here is CSVGPGQEYNEQFF. The CDR3 coding sequence is TGCAGCGTCGGACCGGGACAAGAATACAATGAGCAGTTCTTC.

Concerning this clone itself: Within the sample, other DNA sequences also encode this same CDR3. This chain joins TRBV6-6 and TRBJ2-7; 10 bases line up with TRBD1. The CDR3 extends over 15 amino acids. The germline V gene encodes CDR1 MNHNY and CDR2 SVGAGI (reference sequence). The junction had 3 bases not matched to a gene; V was cut back by 4 bases and J by 0 bases. CDR3 bases: TGTGCCAGCAGTTCCCGGGACAGGGGCTCCTACGAGCAGTACTTC. This gives the protein CASSSRDRGSYEQYF.

This rearrangement joins TRBV7-8 to TRBJ2-3; TRBD2 aligns across 13 bases. Germline CDR1 and CDR2: SGHVS and FQNEAQ. The CDR3 extends over 15 amino acids. The V and J ends lost 5 bases and 6 bases, in that order; junction bases with no gene match: 5. The CDR3 DNA is TGTGCCAGCAGCAGGGGACTAGCGGGGCTTGATACGCAGTATTTT. Encoded protein: CASSRGLAGLDTQYF.